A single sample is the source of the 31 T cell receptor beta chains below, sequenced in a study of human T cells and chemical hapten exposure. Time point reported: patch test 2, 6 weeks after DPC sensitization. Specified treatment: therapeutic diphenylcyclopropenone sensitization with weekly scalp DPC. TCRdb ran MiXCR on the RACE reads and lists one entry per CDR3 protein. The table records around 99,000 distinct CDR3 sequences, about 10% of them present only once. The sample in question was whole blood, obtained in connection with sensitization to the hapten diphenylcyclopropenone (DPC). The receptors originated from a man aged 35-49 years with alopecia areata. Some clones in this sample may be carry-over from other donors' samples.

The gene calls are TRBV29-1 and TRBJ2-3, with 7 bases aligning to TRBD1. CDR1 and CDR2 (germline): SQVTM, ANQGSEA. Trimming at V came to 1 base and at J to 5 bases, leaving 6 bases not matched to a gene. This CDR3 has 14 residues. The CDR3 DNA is TGCAGCGTTGAAGGGTACAGGGGAGAAGATACGCAGTATTTT. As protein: CSVEGYRGEDTQYF.

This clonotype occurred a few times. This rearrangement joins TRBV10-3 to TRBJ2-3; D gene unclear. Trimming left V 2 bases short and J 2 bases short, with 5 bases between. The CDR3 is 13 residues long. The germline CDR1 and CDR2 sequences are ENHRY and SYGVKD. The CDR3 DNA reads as TGTGCCATCAGTGAGGATGCCACAGATACGCAGTATTTT. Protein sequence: CAISEDATDTQYF.

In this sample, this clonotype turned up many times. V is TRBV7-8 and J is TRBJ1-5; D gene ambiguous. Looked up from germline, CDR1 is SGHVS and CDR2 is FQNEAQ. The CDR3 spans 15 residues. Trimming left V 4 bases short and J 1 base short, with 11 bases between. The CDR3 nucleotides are TGTGCCAGCAGCTATATATTTGGGAGCAATCAGCCCCAGCATTTT. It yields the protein CASSYIFGSNQPQHF.

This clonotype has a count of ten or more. The CDR3 coding sequence is TGTGCCAGCAGCTTAGTGGGAGGGCTCACCGGCACTGAAGCTTTCTTT. It translates to CASSLVGGLTGTEAFF. The chain has TRBV11-2 and TRBJ1-1; D is undetermined. This CDR3 has 16 residues. Trimming left V 1 base short and J 4 bases short, with 16 bases between. The germline CDR1 and CDR2 sequences are SGHAT and FQNNGV.

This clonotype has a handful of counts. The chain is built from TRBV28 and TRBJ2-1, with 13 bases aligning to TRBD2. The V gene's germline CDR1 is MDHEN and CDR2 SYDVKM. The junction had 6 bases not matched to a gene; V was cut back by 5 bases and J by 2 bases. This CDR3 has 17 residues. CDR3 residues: CASSQRLAGGPYNEQFF. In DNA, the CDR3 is TGTGCCAGCAGTCAACGACTAGCGGGAGGTCCCTACAATGAGCAGTTCTTC.

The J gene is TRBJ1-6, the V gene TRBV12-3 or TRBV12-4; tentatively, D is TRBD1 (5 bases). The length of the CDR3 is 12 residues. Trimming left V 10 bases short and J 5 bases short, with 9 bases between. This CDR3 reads CANGHDNSPLHF. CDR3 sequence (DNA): TGTGCCAACGGACACGATAATTCACCCCTCCACTTT.

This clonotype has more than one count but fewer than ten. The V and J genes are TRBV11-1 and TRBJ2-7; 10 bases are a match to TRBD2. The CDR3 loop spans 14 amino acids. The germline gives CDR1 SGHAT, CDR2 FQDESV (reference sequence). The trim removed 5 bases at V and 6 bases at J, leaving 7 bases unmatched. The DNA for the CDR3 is TGTGCCAGCAGCCTACTAGCGGGAACGGGCGAGCAGTACTTC. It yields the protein CASSLLAGTGEQYF.

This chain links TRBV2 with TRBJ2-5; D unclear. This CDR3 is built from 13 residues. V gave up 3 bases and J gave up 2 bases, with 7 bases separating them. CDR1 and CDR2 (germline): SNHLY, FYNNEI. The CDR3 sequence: CASSEFPQETQYF. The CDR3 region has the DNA TGTGCCAGCAGTGAGTTTCCTCAAGAGACCCAGTACTTC. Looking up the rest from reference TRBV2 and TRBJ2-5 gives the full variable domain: EPEVTQTPSHQVTQMGQEVILRCVPISNHLYFYWYRQILGQKVEFLVSFYNNEISEKSEIFDDQFSVERPDGSNFTLKIRSTKLEDSAMYFCASSEFPQETQYFGPGTRLLVL.

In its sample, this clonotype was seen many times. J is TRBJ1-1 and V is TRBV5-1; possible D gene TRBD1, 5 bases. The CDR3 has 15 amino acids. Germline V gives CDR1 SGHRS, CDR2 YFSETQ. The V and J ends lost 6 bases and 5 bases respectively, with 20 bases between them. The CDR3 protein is CASTLEGRSFTEAFF. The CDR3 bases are TGCGCCAGCACCCTAGAGGGGAGATCGTTTACTGAAGCTTTCTTT.

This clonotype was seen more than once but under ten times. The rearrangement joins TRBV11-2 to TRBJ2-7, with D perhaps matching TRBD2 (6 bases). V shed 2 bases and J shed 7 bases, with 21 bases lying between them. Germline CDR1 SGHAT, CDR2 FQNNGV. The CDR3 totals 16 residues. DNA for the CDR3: TGTGCCAGCAGCTTATCCCTTGGGACTCCCGTCTTAGAGCAGTACTTC. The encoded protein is CASSLSLGTPVLEQYF.

The CDR3 nucleotides read TGTGCCAGCAGCCAACTAGCGGGAGAAGATACGCAGTATTTT. Translating it yields CASSQLAGEDTQYF. This chain connects TRBV6-5 to TRBJ2-3; 11 bases match TRBD2. The CDR3 totals 14 residues. CDR1 and CDR2 (germline): MNHEY, SVGAGI. V shed 6 bases, J shed 5 bases, and the junction held 4 bases outside the gene matches.

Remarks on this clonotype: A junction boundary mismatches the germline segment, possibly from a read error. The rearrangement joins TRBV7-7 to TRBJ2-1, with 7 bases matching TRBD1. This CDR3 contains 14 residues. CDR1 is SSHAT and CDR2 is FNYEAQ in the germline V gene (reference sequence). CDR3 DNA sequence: TGTGCTAGCAGCCCTGGACAGGTCTACAATGAGCAGTTCTTC. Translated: CASSPGQVYNEQFF.

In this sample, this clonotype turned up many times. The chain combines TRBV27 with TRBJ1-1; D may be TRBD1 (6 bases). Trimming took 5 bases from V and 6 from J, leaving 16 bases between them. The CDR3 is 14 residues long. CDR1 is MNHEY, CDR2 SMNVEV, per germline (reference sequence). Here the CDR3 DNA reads TGTGCCAGCAGTAAGCTCGGGGGCGTCCCTGAAGCTTTCTTT. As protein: CASSKLGGVPEAFF.

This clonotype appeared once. CDR3 sequence (DNA): TGTGCCAGCACCAGCTGGGCGGTCCAAGAGACCCAGTACTTC. Translated: CASTSWAVQETQYF. The V call is TRBV6-2 or TRBV6-3, the J call TRBJ2-5; D remains ambiguous. The germline V and J ends were trimmed by 7 bases and 1 base, with 13 bases remaining between them. This CDR3 comprises 14 residues. From germline, CDR1 is MNHEY and CDR2 SVGEGT.

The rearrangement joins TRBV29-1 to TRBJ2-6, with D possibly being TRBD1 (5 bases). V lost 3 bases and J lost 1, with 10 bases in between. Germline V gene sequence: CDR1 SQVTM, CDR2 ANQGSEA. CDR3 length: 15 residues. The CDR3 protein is CSVDTAGSGANVLTF. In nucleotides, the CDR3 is TGCAGCGTTGACACGGCAGGGTCTGGGGCCAACGTCCTGACTTTC.

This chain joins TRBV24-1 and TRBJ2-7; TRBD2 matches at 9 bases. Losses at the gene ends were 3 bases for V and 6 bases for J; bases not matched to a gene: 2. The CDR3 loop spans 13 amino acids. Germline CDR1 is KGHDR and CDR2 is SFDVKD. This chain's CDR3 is CATSDLAGTEQYF. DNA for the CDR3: TGTGCCACCAGTGATCTAGCGGGAACCGAGCAGTACTTC.

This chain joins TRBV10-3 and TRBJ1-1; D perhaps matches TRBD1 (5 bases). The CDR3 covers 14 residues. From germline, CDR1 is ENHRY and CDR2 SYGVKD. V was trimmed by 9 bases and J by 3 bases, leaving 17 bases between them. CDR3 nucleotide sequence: TGTGCCATACAATTCCAGCGAGGGGACACTGAAGCTTTCTTT. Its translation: CAIQFQRGDTEAFF.

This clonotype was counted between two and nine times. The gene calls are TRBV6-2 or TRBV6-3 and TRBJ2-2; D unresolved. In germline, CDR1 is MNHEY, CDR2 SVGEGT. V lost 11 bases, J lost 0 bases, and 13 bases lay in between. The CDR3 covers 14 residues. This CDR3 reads CAAKRAANTGELFF. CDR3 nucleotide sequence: TGTGCCGCTAAAAGGGCAGCGAACACCGGGGAGCTGTTTTTT.

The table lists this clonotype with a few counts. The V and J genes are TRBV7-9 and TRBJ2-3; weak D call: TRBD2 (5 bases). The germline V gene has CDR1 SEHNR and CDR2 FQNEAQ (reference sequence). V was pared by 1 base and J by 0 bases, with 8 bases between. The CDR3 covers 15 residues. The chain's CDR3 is CASSLGGLSTDTQYF. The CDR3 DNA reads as TGTGCCAGCAGCTTAGGAGGGCTAAGCACAGATACGCAGTATTTT.

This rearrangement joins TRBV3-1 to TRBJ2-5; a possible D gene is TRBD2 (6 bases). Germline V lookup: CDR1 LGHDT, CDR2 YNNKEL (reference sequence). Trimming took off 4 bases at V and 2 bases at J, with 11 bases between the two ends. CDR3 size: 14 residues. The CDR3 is CASSRGTHQETQYF. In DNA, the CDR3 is TGTGCCAGCAGCCGCGGGACTCATCAAGAGACCCAGTACTTC.

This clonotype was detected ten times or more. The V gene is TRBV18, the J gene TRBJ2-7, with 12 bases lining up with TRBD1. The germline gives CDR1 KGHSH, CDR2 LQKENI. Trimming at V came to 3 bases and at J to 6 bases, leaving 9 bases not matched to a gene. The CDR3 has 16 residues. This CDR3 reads CASSPNRDRGPSEQYV. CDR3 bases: TGTGCCAGCTCACCGAACCGGGACAGGGGGCCATCCGAGCAGTACGTC.

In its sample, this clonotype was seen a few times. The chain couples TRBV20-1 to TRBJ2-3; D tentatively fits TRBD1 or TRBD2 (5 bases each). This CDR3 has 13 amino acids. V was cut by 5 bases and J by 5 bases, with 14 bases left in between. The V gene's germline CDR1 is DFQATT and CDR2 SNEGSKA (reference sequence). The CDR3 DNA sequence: TGCAGTGCTCAGGGCAACGGGGAAGATACGCAGTATTTT. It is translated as CSAQGNGEDTQYF.

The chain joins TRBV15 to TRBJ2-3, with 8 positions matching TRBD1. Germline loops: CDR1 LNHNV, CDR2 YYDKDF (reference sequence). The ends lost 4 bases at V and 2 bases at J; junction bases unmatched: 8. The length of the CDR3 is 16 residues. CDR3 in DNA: TGTGCCACCAGCATGAGGACAGGGACCTCCACAGATACGCAGTATTTT. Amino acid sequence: CATSMRTGTSTDTQYF.

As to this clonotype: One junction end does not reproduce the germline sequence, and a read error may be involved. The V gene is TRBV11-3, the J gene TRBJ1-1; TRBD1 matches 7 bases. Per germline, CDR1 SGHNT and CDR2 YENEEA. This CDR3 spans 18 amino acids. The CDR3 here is CVSSSPRQGGKMNTEAFF. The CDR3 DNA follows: TGTGTCAGCAGTTCCCCTCGGCAGGGGGGAAAGATGAACACTGAAGCTTTCTTT.

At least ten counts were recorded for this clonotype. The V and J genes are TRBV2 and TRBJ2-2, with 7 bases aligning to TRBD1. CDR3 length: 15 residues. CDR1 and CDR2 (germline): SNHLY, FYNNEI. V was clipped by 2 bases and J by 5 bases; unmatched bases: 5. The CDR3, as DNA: TGTGCCAGCAGTGAATTTGGCAGGGGGACCGGGGAGCTGTTTTTT. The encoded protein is CASSEFGRGTGELFF.

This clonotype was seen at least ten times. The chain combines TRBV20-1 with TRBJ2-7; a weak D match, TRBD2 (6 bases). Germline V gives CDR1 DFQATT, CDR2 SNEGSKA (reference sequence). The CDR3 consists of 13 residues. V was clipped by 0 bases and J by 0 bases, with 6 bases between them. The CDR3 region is CSAREGGSYEQYV. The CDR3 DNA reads TGCAGTGCTAGAGAGGGGGGCTCCTACGAGCAGTACGTC.

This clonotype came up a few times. The DNA of the CDR3 is TGTGCCAGCAGTCACGATCGGGCTCTTCTGGAGACCCAGTACTTC. Its protein product is CASSHDRALLETQYF. The chain is built from TRBV6-2 or TRBV6-3 and TRBJ2-5; D remains ambiguous. The V end was cut by 5 bases, the J end by 5 bases, with 18 bases between. CDR1 is MNHEY, CDR2 SVGEGT, per germline. This CDR3 comprises 15 residues.

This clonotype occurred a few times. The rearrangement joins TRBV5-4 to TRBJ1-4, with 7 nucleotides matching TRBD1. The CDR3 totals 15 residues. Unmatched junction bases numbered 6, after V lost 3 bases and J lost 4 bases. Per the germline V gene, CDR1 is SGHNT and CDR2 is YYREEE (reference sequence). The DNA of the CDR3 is TGTGCCAGCAGCTCCCACAGGGGCGTTAATGAAAAACTGTTTTTT. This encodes CASSSHRGVNEKLFF.

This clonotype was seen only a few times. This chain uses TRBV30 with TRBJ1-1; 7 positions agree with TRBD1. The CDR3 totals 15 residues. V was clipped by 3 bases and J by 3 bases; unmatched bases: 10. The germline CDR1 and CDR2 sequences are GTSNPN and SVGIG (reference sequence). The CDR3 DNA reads TGTGCCTGGAGCCATAAGGGGGCCCGAGACACTGAAGCTTTCTTT. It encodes CAWSHKGARDTEAFF. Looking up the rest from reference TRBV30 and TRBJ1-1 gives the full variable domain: SQTIHQWPATLVQPVGSPLSLECTVEGTSNPNLYWYRQAAGRGLQLLFYSVGIGQISSEVPQNLSASRPQDRQFILSSKKLLLSDSGFYLCAWSHKGARDTEAFFGQGTRLTVV.

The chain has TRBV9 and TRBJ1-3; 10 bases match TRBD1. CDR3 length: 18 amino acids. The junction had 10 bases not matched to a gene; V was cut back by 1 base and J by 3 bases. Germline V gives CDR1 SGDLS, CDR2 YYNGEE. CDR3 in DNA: TGTGCCAGCAGCGTAACGATCGACAGGGGGCAAGGTGGAAACACCATATATTTT. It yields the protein CASSVTIDRGQGGNTIYF. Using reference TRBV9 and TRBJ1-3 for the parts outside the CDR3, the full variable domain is DSGVTQTPKHLITATGQRVTLRCSPRSGDLSVYWYQQSLDQGLQFLIQYYNGEERAKGNILERFSAQQFPDLHSELNLSSLELGDSALYFCASSVTIDRGQGGNTIYFGEGSWLTVV.

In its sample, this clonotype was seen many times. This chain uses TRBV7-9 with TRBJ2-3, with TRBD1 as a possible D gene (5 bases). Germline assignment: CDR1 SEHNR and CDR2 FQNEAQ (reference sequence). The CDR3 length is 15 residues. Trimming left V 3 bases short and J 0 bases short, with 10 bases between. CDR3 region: CASSLTDPSTDTQYF. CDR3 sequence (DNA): TGTGCCAGCAGCTTGACAGACCCCAGCACAGATACGCAGTATTTT. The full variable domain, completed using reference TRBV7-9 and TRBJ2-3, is DTGVSQNPRHKITKRGQNVTFRCDPISEHNRLYWYRQTLGQGPEFLTYFQNEAQLEKSRLLSDRFSAERPKGSFSTLEIQRTEQGDSAMYLCASSLTDPSTDTQYFGPGTRLTVL.